The 21 T cell receptor beta chains below were found in one sample sequenced in a study of T cell clonotyping in hematopoietic cell transplantation (dated by TCRdb to about 2021). The time point label for this specimen denotes: 180 days after allo-HCT. Library creation used the immunoSEQ multiplex PCR assay. The table comes from immuneACCESS by way of TCRdb, which keeps in-frame sequences with V and J called. Part of the clones is missing from these tables; in studies checked, under half for an unresolved V gene and the rest for unknown reasons. This sample gives roughly 10,000 clones in total; 89% of them show up just once. In total, the top ten clones hold around 40% of the sample. The source material was PBMCs, sampled 180 days after allogeneic stem cell transplant. These receptor sequences come from a male patient over 55 who had an allogeneic stem cell transplant from an unrelated donor, so the T cells may come from the graft donor. Some clones in this sample may be carry-over from other donors' samples.

V gene TRBV6-5 combines with J gene TRBJ2-7; D is tentatively TRBD1 or TRBD2 (5 bases each). Germline CDR1 MNHEY, CDR2 SVGAGI. This CDR3 is 14 amino acids long. The germline V and J ends were trimmed by 2 bases and 3 bases, with 11 bases remaining between them. In DNA, the CDR3 is TGTGCCAGCAGTTACGGGCAGGGAGTCTACGAGCAGTACTTC. This codes for CASSYGQGVYEQYF.

This chain connects TRBV9 to TRBJ2-2, with TRBD2 matching 10 bases. CDR1 and CDR2 from the germline V gene are SGDLS and YYNGEE. This CDR3 has 16 residues. V gave up 0 bases and J gave up 4 bases; unmatched junction bases: 3. The CDR3 DNA reads TGTGCCAGCAGCGTAGCTCCTAGCGGGGGCACCGGGGAGCTGTTTTTT. This gives the protein CASSVAPSGGTGELFF. Combining the CDR3 with reference TRBV9 and TRBJ2-2 gives the whole variable domain DSGVTQTPKHLITATGQRVTLRCSPRSGDLSVYWYQQSLDQGLQFLIQYYNGEERAKGNILERFSAQQFPDLHSELNLSSLELGDSALYFCASSVAPSGGTGELFFGEGSRLTVL.

The chain links TRBV11-2 to TRBJ2-7; D possibly corresponds to TRBD1 (6 bases). V dropped 7 bases and J dropped 3 bases, with 19 bases sitting between them. The CDR3 is 15 residues long. The germline gives CDR1 SGHAT, CDR2 FQNNGV. Written as DNA, the CDR3 is TGTGCCAGCACCTTTGTTGCAGGGACAAACTACGAGCAGTACTTC. This translates into CASTFVAGTNYEQYF. Supplemented by reference TRBV11-2 and TRBJ2-7, the full variable domain reads EAGVAQSPRYKIIEKRQSVAFWCNPISGHATLYWYQQILGQGPKLLIQFQNNGVVDDSQLPKDRFSAERLKGVDSTLKIQPAKLEDSAVYLCASTFVAGTNYEQYFGPGTRLTVT.

V and J are TRBV11-2 and TRBJ1-4; D might be TRBD1 (5 bases). V shed 0 bases and J shed 6 bases, with 5 bases lying between them. There are 13 residues in the CDR3. Germline CDR1 SGHAT, CDR2 FQNNGV. This chain's CDR3 is CASSLEGDEKLFF. The CDR3 bases are TGTGCCAGCAGCTTAGAAGGGGATGAAAAACTGTTTTTT. The complete variable domain, with remaining parts taken from reference TRBV11-2 and TRBJ1-4, reads EAGVAQSPRYKIIEKRQSVAFWCNPISGHATLYWYQQILGQGPKLLIQFQNNGVVDDSQLPKDRFSAERLKGVDSTLKIQPAKLEDSAVYLCASSLEGDEKLFFGSGTQLSVL.

The chain links TRBV5-1 to TRBJ1-4, with a weak D call TRBD1 (5 bases). CDR1 is SGHRS, CDR2 YFSETQ, per germline. This CDR3 is built from 15 residues. V lost 4 bases and J lost 7, with 17 bases in between. Here the CDR3 reads CASSGSGHPSEKLFF. As DNA, the CDR3 is TGCGCCAGCAGCGGGTCAGGGCACCCTAGTGAAAAACTGTTTTTT.

The V and J genes are TRBV27 and TRBJ2-7; 7 bases agree with TRBD2. This CDR3 region has 16 residues. Germline CDR1 reads MNHEY; CDR2 reads SMNVEV (reference sequence). The junction had 11 bases not matched to a gene; V was cut back by 6 bases and J by 0 bases. CDR3 coding DNA: TGTGCCAGCAGCACGGGGGGACGGGGGAGCTCCTACGAGCAGTACTTC. Translation: CASSTGGRGSSYEQYF.

The V call is TRBV4-1, the J call TRBJ1-1; D is perhaps TRBD1 (5 bases). Deletions cut 1 base from V and 9 bases from J, with 12 bases between. The germline V gene has CDR1 MGHRA and CDR2 YSYEKL. This CDR3 region has 13 residues. The CDR3 reads CASSQVGQGKAFF. The CDR3 coding sequence is TGCGCCAGCAGCCAAGTCGGGCAGGGAAAAGCTTTCTTT.

The gene calls are TRBV4-2 and TRBJ2-1, with D maybe TRBD1 (5 bases). Trimming cost V 0 bases and J 0 bases, with 21 bases left between them. Germline V gives CDR1 LGHNA, CDR2 YNFKEQ. The CDR3 consists of 20 residues. CDR3 DNA sequence: TGTGCCAGCAGCCAAGATCCCGGCAACTTTCAGGGCAGCTCCTACAATGAGCAGTTCTTC. Translation gives CASSQDPGNFQGSSYNEQFF.

V gene TRBV7-3 combines with J gene TRBJ2-1, with a weak D call TRBD1 (6 bases). The length of the CDR3 is 14 residues. Trimming removed 5 bases from V and 8 bases from J, with 16 bases in between. The germline CDR1 and CDR2 sequences are SGHTA and FQGTGA. The CDR3 nucleotides are TGTGCCAGCAGCCTACTCGGACCAGGGGATGAGCAGTTCTTC. Translating gives CASSLLGPGDEQFF.

This clone was seen only a few times. The chain uses TRBV7-5 and TRBJ1-1. TRBV7-5 is flagged as a pseudogene. The CDR3 runs to 13 residues. CDR3: CAIVTGGNTEAFF. CDR3 bases: TGTGCCATCGTGACCGGTGGGAACACTGAAGCTTTCTTT.

This clone was counted only a few times. The genes are TRBV19 and TRBJ2-1; 7 bases align to TRBD1. V lost 0 bases and J lost 2; bases outside the gene matches: 1. CDR1 and CDR2 from the germline V gene are LNHDA and SQIVND (reference sequence). This CDR3 comprises 15 residues. The CDR3: CASSIDGTAYNEQFF. CDR3 nucleotides: TGTGCCAGTAGTATAGATGGGACAGCCTACAATGAGCAGTTCTTC.

The J gene is TRBJ1-3, the V gene TRBV19; D possibly corresponds to TRBD1 (5 bases). The CDR3 consists of 15 residues. Trimming shortened V by 3 bases and J by 0 bases, and 9 bases separated the two germline ends. Germline values: CDR1 LNHDA, CDR2 SQIVND (reference sequence). CDR3 in amino acids: CASSIDRTSGNTIYF. The CDR3 nucleotides are TGTGCCAGTAGTATTGACAGAACCTCTGGAAACACCATATATTTT.

The gene calls are TRBV11-3 and TRBJ2-2, with 12 bases aligning to TRBD2. This CDR3 contains 16 residues. V was clipped by 5 bases and J by 6 bases; unmatched bases: 7. Per the germline V gene, CDR1 is SGHNT and CDR2 is YENEEA. This chain's CDR3 is CASSPRLAGEPGELFF. DNA for the CDR3: TGTGCCAGCAGCCCTCGACTAGCGGGGGAGCCCGGGGAGCTGTTTTTT. The complete variable domain, with remaining parts taken from reference TRBV11-3 and TRBJ2-2, reads EAGVVQSPRYKIIEKKQPVAFWCNPISGHNTLYWYLQNLGQGPELLIRYENEEAVDDSQLPKDRFSAERLKGVDSTLKIQPAELGDSAVYLCASSPRLAGEPGELFFGEGSRLTVL.

To note about this clone: The germline gene is not matched at one end of the junction; a read error may be the cause. The J gene is TRBJ2-7, the V gene TRBV5-6, with 7 bases lining up with TRBD1. The CDR3 consists of 16 residues. Germline V gives CDR1 SGHDT, CDR2 YYEEEE. The CDR3: CASSQGDSPFSYEQYF. DNA for the CDR3: TGCGCCAGCAGCCAAGGGGACAGTCCTTTTTCCTACGAGCAGTACTTC.

J is TRBJ1-5 and V is TRBV14; D ambiguous. Trimming removed 0 bases at V and 4 bases at J, with 4 bases between. The CDR3 consists of 13 residues. Looked up from germline, CDR1 is SGHDN and CDR2 is FVKESK. CDR3 protein: CASSQDGNQPQHF. CDR3 sequence (DNA): TGTGCCAGCAGCCAAGATGGGAATCAGCCCCAGCATTTT.

The chain joins TRBV4-3 to TRBJ1-1, with D uncertain. The germline CDR1 and CDR2 sequences are LGHNA and YSLEER. V was trimmed by 0 bases and J by 8 bases, leaving 13 bases between them. The length of the CDR3 is 14 residues. The CDR3 here is CASSQDTLGWEAFF. The DNA for the CDR3 is TGCGCCAGCAGCCAAGATACCCTCGGATGGGAAGCTTTCTTT.

The rearrangement joins TRBV6-5 to TRBJ2-6; D call uncertain. The germline V and J ends were trimmed by 5 bases and 0 bases, with 8 bases remaining between them. This CDR3 region has 15 residues. Germline CDR1 is MNHEY and CDR2 is SVGAGI. The DNA for the CDR3 is TGTGCCAGCAGTGCTACCCGCTCTGGGGCCAACGTCCTGACTTTC. It yields the protein CASSATRSGANVLTF.

The gene calls are TRBV2 and TRBJ1-1; the D gene is possibly TRBD1 (5 bases). The V end was cut by 5 bases, the J end by 3 bases, with 13 bases between. This CDR3 has 14 residues. CDR1 is SNHLY and CDR2 is FYNNEI in the germline V gene. The CDR3 is CASSLRGPDTEAFF. The CDR3 region has the DNA TGTGCCAGCAGTTTGAGGGGACCCGACACTGAAGCTTTCTTT.

The chain uses TRBV7-8 and TRBJ1-2; TRBD1 is a possible D gene (5 bases). The CDR3 spans 11 residues. CDR1 SGHVS and CDR2 FQNEAQ come from the germline V gene. Trimming took 11 bases from V and 3 from J, leaving 10 bases between them. In DNA form, the CDR3 reads TGTGCCCTCCGGGACCACTATGGCTACACCTTC. This encodes CALRDHYGYTF.

This sequence joins TRBV27 and TRBJ2-1; D is uncertain. Germline CDR1 and CDR2: MNHEY and SMNVEV (reference sequence). The CDR3 sequence is 13 residues long. Trimming left V 5 bases short and J 4 bases short, with 9 bases between. CDR3 sequence reads: CASSATLYNEQFF. The CDR3, as DNA: TGTGCCAGCAGTGCCACACTGTACAATGAGCAGTTCTTC.

The V and J genes are TRBV28 and TRBJ1-5, with 8 bases aligning to TRBD1. The CDR3 totals 15 residues. Germline V lookup: CDR1 MDHEN, CDR2 SYDVKM. J was trimmed by 1 base and V by 6 bases; bases with no gene match: 5. This CDR3 is CASRWTGSSNQPQHF. CDR3 coding DNA: TGTGCCAGCAGGTGGACAGGGTCGAGCAATCAGCCCCAGCATTTT.